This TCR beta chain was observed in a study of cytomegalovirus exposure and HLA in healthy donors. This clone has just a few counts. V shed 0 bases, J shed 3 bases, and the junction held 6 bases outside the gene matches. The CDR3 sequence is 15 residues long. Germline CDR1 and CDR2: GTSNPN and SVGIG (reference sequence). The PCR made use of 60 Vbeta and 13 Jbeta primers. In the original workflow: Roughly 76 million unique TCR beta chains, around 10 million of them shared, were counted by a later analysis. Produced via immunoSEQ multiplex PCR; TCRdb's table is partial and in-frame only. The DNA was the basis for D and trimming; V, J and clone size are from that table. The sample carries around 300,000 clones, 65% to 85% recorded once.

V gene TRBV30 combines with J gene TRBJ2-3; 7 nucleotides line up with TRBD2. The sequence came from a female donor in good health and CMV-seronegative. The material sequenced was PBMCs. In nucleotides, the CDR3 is TGTGCCTGGAGTGTACAAGTGGGGGGGACAGATACGCAGTATTTT. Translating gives CAWSVQVGGTDTQYF.